These T cell receptor beta chains were read from a single sample in a study of a mutant IDH1 vaccine in newly diagnosed glioma. TCRdb's table, derived via immunoSEQ multiplex PCR, lists solely in-frame clones and lacks some. This sample has about 32,000 clones, with 78% found just once. Their antigens remain unidentified. Sequencing was performed on PBMCs, taken from a glioma patient whose treatment included an IDH1 peptide vaccine. These receptors came from a man aged 25-40 years with glioma. CDR3s include the opening cysteine and the closing phenylalanine or tryptophan. D genes are given only for firm matches. Clone size, where shown, is once, few, many, or a class for clones that have expanded.

>TRBV27|-|-|TRBJ2-1
CASSFGTRGYNEQFF
TGTGCCAGCAGTTTCGGAACTAGGGGCTACAATGAGCAGTTCTTC
>TRBV5-4|-|few|TRBJ1-1
CASSIIEGTEAFF
TGTGCCAGCAGCATTATCGAAGGGACTGAAGCTTTCTTT
>TRBV30|TRBD1|-|TRBJ2-7
CAWTRRGFYEQYF
TGTGCCTGGACCCGCAGGGGGTTCTACGAGCAGTACTTC
>TRBV10-3|TRBD2|few|TRBJ2-1
CAIRAAGGKNEQFF
TGTGCCATCAGAGCAGCGGGAGGGAAAAATGAGCAGTTCTTC
>TRBV2|-|-|TRBJ1-1
CASSGYGAYPITEAFF
TGTGCCAGCAGTGGCTACGGGGCTTACCCAATCACTGAAGCTTTCTTT
>TRBV6-5|-|-|TRBJ1-6
CASSYSFTQGSPLHF
TGTGCCAGCAGTTACTCTTTCACCCAAGGGTCACCCCTCCACTTT
>TRBV19|-|-|TRBJ1-5
CASSRGWDNQPQHF
TGTGCCAGTAGCAGAGGGTGGGACAATCAGCCCCAGCATTTT
>TRBV5-1|TRBD1|-|TRBJ2-7
CASSVGQGARYEQYF
TGCGCCAGCAGCGTGGGCCAGGGGGCGCGGTACGAGCAGTACTTC
>TRBV4-1|-|-|TRBJ2-5
CASSQDQEETQYF
TGCGCCAGCAGCCAAGATCAGGAGGAGACCCAGTACTTC
>TRBV4-1|TRBD1|-|TRBJ1-2
CASSQDPAGGVYYGYTF
TGCGCCAGCAGCCAAGATCCGGCAGGGGGCGTCTACTATGGCTACACCTTC
>TRBV13|-|-|TRBJ2-5
CASSLGTGRTQYF
TGTGCCAGCAGCTTAGGCACAGGGAGGACCCAGTACTTC
>TRBV6-1|-|-|TRBJ1-4
CASSDLNEKLFF
TGTGCCAGCAGTGACCTTAATGAAAAACTGTTTTTT
>TRBV19|-|-|TRBJ2-3
CASSMGLAPDTQYF
TGTGCCAGTAGTATGGGGTTAGCGCCAGATACGCAGTATTTT
>TRBV29-1|TRBD1|-|TRBJ1-2
CSVERQGALGYTF
TGCAGCGTTGAACGCCAGGGGGCCTTGGGCTACACCTTC
>TRBV29-1|-|-|TRBJ2-7
CSVEDTTEYYEQYF
TGCAGCGTTGAAGATACGACAGAATATTACGAGCAGTACTTC
>TRBV2|-|-|TRBJ1-2
CASSEKSQPNYGYTF
TGTGCCAGCAGTGAAAAATCACAACCTAACTATGGCTACACCTTC
>TRBV28|-|-|TRBJ1-1
CASSAEEGGTEAFF
TGTGCCAGCAGTGCCGAAGAAGGAGGAACTGAAGCTTTCTTT
>TRBV6-6|TRBD2|-|TRBJ2-1
CASGGRLAGSYNEQFF
TGTGCCAGCGGAGGTAGGCTAGCGGGGTCCTACAATGAGCAGTTCTTC
>TRBV7-9|-|-|TRBJ1-2
CASSRDGSNYGYTF
TGTGCCAGCAGCAGGGATGGTTCTAACTATGGCTACACCTTC
>TRBV6-6|TRBD1|-|TRBJ2-5
CASSYQDRVTETQYF
TGTGCCAGCAGTTACCAGGACAGGGTAACAGAGACCCAGTACTTC
>TRBV13|-|-|TRBJ2-1
CACRQAGSSYNEQFF
TGTGCCTGCCGACAAGCGGGTAGCTCCTACAATGAGCAGTTCTTC
>TRBV4-1|TRBD2|-|TRBJ2-7
CASSQVSSGSLYEQYF
TGCGCCAGCAGCCAAGTGAGTAGCGGGTCACTCTACGAGCAGTACTTC
>TRBV5-1|-|-|TRBJ1-5
CASSLSGDYQPQHF
TGCGCCAGCAGCTTGTCTGGGGATTATCAGCCCCAGCATTTT
>TRBV4-1|-|-|TRBJ2-7
CASSQERANLRYEQYF
TGCGCCAGCAGCCAAGAAAGGGCCAACCTGAGGTACGAGCAGTACTTC
>TRBV9|-|-|TRBJ2-7
CASSVEVTTDEQYF
TGTGCCAGCAGCGTAGAAGTAACTACCGACGAGCAGTACTTC
>TRBV5-1|TRBD2|-|TRBJ2-2
CASSSIPGTSVTGELFF
TGCGCCAGCAGCTCCATTCCCGGGACTAGTGTGACCGGGGAGCTGTTTTTT
>TRBV10-3|-|-|TRBJ1-2
CAISESLEGGYTF
TGTGCCATCAGTGAGTCTTTGGAGGGCGGCTACACCTTC
>TRBV5-1|-|-|TRBJ2-1
CASSLVVENEQFF
TGCGCCAGCAGCTTGGTGGTGGAGAATGAGCAGTTCTTC
>TRBV5-1|-|-|TRBJ2-1
CASSLDPSDNEQFF
TGCGCCAGCAGCTTGGATCCTAGCGACAATGAGCAGTTCTTC
>TRBV2|-|-|TRBJ1-1
CASRGVFNTEAFF
TGTGCCAGCAGAGGGGTCTTCAACACTGAAGCTTTCTTT
>TRBV18|TRBD1|-|TRBJ2-1
CASSPGDRGLRGHEQFF
TGTGCCAGCTCACCAGGAGACAGGGGCCTCCGGGGCCATGAGCAGTTCTTC
>TRBV5-1|-|-|TRBJ2-5
CASSPPSGRRETQYF
TGCGCCAGCAGCCCCCCGTCAGGGCGGCGGGAGACCCAGTACTTC
>TRBV4-3|-|-|TRBJ2-3
CASSQGGGHTDTQYF
TGCGCCAGCAGCCAAGGAGGTGGTCACACAGATACGCAGTATTTT
>TRBV5-1|-|-|TRBJ1-2
CASSLAPQDSDGYTF
TGCGCCAGCAGCTTGGCACCACAGGACTCGGATGGCTACACCTTC